The next 23 T cell receptor beta chains were all read from a single sample in a study of vaccination effects on CD4 cells after COVID-19. Their target antigens are unknown. Some clones are missing from TCRdb's copy, which holds only in-frame ones; the method was immunoSEQ multiplex PCR. The table shows 45,000 to 75,000 clones, with over 65% occurring only once. CD4+ T cells were isolated after around ten days of culture. Sample: CD4+ T cells from PBMCs cultured without peptide, taken before COVID-19 vaccination. Receptors were obtained from a human donor who received a COVID-19 vaccine.

This clone was detected only a few times. The gene calls are TRBV6-2 or TRBV6-3 and TRBJ1-2; 7 positions agree with TRBD1. Germline CDR1 reads MNHEY; CDR2 reads SVGEGT. Unmatched junction bases numbered 9, after V lost 3 bases and J lost 8 bases. The CDR3 spans 14 residues. CDR3 coding DNA: TGTGCCAGCAGTTATCTCCGACAGGGCGAGGGCTACACCTTC. This translates into CASSYLRQGEGYTF.

The rearrangement links TRBV10-2 to TRBJ1-2; 7 nucleotides align to TRBD1. J lost 2 bases, V lost 10 bases, and 4 bases had no gene match. Germline V CDR1 and CDR2: WSHSY, SAAADI. This CDR3 is 12 amino acids long. Here the CDR3 reads CATSGQNYGYTF. CDR3 DNA sequence: TGCGCCACCTCGGGACAGAACTATGGCTACACCTTC.

The genes are TRBV10-1 and TRBJ2-1, with 10 nucleotides matching TRBD2. The V gene's germline CDR1 is WNHNN and CDR2 SYGVQD (reference sequence). V gave up 6 bases and J gave up 6 bases; unmatched junction bases: 8. The CDR3 covers 15 residues. The CDR3 DNA reads as TGCGCCAGCAGCCTTAAAGCGGGGGGGCCCAATGAGCAGTTCTTC. As protein: CASSLKAGGPNEQFF.

The rearrangement uses TRBV6-5 and TRBJ2-2; 7 positions match TRBD1. The V and J ends lost 6 bases and 7 bases, in that order; junction bases with no gene match: 8. Germline V gene lookup returns CDR1 MNHEY and CDR2 SVGAGI. This CDR3 is built from 14 residues. Here the CDR3 reads CASRVTGAGGELFF. CDR3 sequence (DNA): TGTGCCAGCAGAGTAACAGGGGCCGGCGGGGAGCTGTTTTTT.

The chain couples TRBV5-8 to TRBJ2-3; 9 nucleotides match TRBD2. Germline lookup yields CDR1 SGHTS and CDR2 YDEGEE. The V segment lost 7 bases and the J segment 3 bases; nucleotides outside the gene matches: 18. The CDR3 extends over 18 amino acids. For the CDR3, the DNA is TGTGCCAGCCCCGACGAAGTGGGCGCGGGGGGGCCGACAGATACGCAGTATTTT. Its translation is CASPDEVGAGGPTDTQYF.

The chain carries TRBV30 and TRBJ2-5; 10 nucleotides match TRBD2. The CDR3 totals 15 residues. Germline trimming cut 2 bases from V and 2 bases from J; bases unmatched to any gene: 5. Germline V gene sequence: CDR1 GTSNPN, CDR2 SVGIG (reference sequence). CDR3 DNA: TGTGCCTGGAGTCTCACTAGCGGGGATCAAGAGACCCAGTACTTC. It specifies CAWSLTSGDQETQYF. Together with reference TRBV30 and TRBJ2-5, the CDR3 gives the full variable domain: SQTIHQWPATLVQPVGSPLSLECTVEGTSNPNLYWYRQAAGRGLQLLFYSVGIGQISSEVPQNLSASRPQDRQFILSSKKLLLSDSGFYLCAWSLTSGDQETQYFGPGTRLLVL.

This clone was seen only once. This chain uses TRBV6-5 with TRBJ2-3; 8 nucleotides line up with TRBD1. With V trimmed by 7 bases and J by 4 bases, 4 bases remained unmatched. Per germline, CDR1 MNHEY and CDR2 SVGAGI. The CDR3 extends over 13 amino acids. The CDR3 loop is CASNGQGSDTQYF. CDR3 DNA sequence: TGTGCCAGCAATGGACAGGGTTCAGATACGCAGTATTTT.

The chain is built from TRBV5-1 and TRBJ1-3; D not certain. The germline V and J ends were trimmed by 3 bases and 4 bases, with 14 bases remaining between them. CDR1 and CDR2 (germline): SGHRS, YFSETQ. This CDR3 is built from 15 residues. The CDR3 spells CASSSNIAEGNTIYF. The CDR3 nucleotides read TGCGCCAGCAGCTCCAACATCGCGGAAGGAAACACCATATATTTT.

This clone has only a few counts. The chain recombines TRBV5-5 with TRBJ2-2; 7 nucleotides align to TRBD2. CDR1 and CDR2 (germline): SGHKS, YYEKEE (reference sequence). The CDR3 is made up of 15 amino acids. V trimming: 0 bases; J trimming: 4 bases; junction bases outside the gene matches: 3. The CDR3 coding sequence is TGTGCCAGCAGCTTGGTTCTAGCGGCCACCGGGGAGCTGTTTTTT. Translating it yields CASSLVLAATGELFF.

This clone was found a few times. The genes are TRBV5-1 and TRBJ1-2; 9 bases map to TRBD1. The CDR3 loop spans 13 amino acids. Trimming removed 0 bases from V and 7 bases from J; junction bases left unmatched: 1. The germline CDR1 and CDR2 sequences are SGHRS and YFSETQ. The DNA of the CDR3 is TGCGCCAGCAGCTTGGGGACAGGGGCTGGCTACACCTTC. It specifies CASSLGTGAGYTF. The variable domain in full, completed from reference TRBV5-1 and TRBJ1-2, reads KAGVTQTPRYLIKTRGQQVTLSCSPISGHRSVSWYQQTPGQGLQFLFEYFSETQRNKGNFPGRFSGRQFSNSRSEMNVSTLELGDSALYLCASSLGTGAGYTFGSGTRLTVV.

This chain joins TRBV4-3 and TRBJ2-5; 7 nucleotides agree with TRBD2. The CDR3 length is 16 residues. Germline trimming cut 1 base from V and 5 bases from J; bases unmatched to any gene: 10. The germline V gene has CDR1 LGHNA and CDR2 YSLEER. The CDR3 bases are TGCGCCAGCAGCCAAGTATTCCGGGGGGATACGGAGACCCAGTACTTC. The encoded protein is CASSQVFRGDTETQYF.

The rearrangement links TRBV6-5 to TRBJ2-7; maybe TRBD2 (8 bases). Deletions cut 5 bases from V and 4 bases from J, with 15 bases between. Germline CDR1 and CDR2: MNHEY and SVGAGI. The CDR3 is 14 amino acids. CDR3 nucleotides: TGTGCCAGCAGTAGGGGGCGGGGGGCTTACGAGCAGTACGTC. Protein: CASSRGRGAYEQYV.

A few counts support this clone. V gene TRBV9 combines with J gene TRBJ1-3, with D possibly matching TRBD1 (6 bases). V was pared by 0 bases and J by 4 bases, with 11 bases between. This CDR3 is 15 amino acids long. Germline V CDR1 and CDR2: SGDLS, YYNGEE. The CDR3 protein is CASSVAQGQGNTIYF. DNA of the CDR3: TGTGCCAGCAGCGTAGCACAGGGCCAGGGAAACACCATATATTTT.

This chain joins TRBV19 and TRBJ2-1, with 7 nucleotides matching TRBD2. This CDR3 contains 16 residues. V lost 4 bases, J lost 0 bases, and 6 bases stayed unmatched. Per the germline V gene, CDR1 is LNHDA and CDR2 is SQIVND (reference sequence). For the CDR3, the DNA is TGTGCCAGTAGTACGGGGGGACTGAGCTCCTACAATGAGCAGTTCTTC. Amino acids: CASSTGGLSSYNEQFF.

CDR3 region: CASSLIPGDTGELFF. The CDR3 bases are TGCGCCAGCAGCTTGATTCCGGGGGACACCGGGGAGCTGTTTTTT. This chain links TRBV5-1 with TRBJ2-2; TRBD2 might be the D (6 bases). This CDR3 is 15 amino acids long. Between the trimmed V and J ends, which lost 1 base and 3 bases, there was a span of 10 bases. Germline loops: CDR1 SGHRS, CDR2 YFSETQ.

Regarding this clone: This same CDR3 is encoded by further DNA sequences in the sample. The rearrangement uses TRBV5-1 and TRBJ2-5; no clear D gene. Germline CDR1 SGHRS, CDR2 YFSETQ. The V and J ends lost 1 base and 0 bases respectively, with 7 bases between them. This CDR3 region has 14 residues. CDR3 sequence: CASSLIPDQETQYF. The CDR3 coding sequence is TGCGCCAGCAGCTTGATTCCGGACCAAGAGACCCAGTACTTC.

The chain combines TRBV19 with TRBJ1-1; a weak D match, TRBD1 (5 bases). This CDR3 has 15 residues. Germline V gives CDR1 LNHDA, CDR2 SQIVND (reference sequence). Trimming took off 3 bases at V and 0 bases at J, with 11 bases between the two ends. CDR3 DNA sequence: TGTGCCAGTAGTATCCCGGGGGGGGTGAACACTGAAGCTTTCTTT. It codes for CASSIPGGVNTEAFF.

This chain joins TRBV24-1 and TRBJ1-3; D remains ambiguous. The CDR3 totals 15 residues. Germline V gives CDR1 KGHDR, CDR2 SFDVKD. V dropped 3 bases and J dropped 0 bases, with 8 bases sitting between them. CDR3 nucleotides: TGTGCCACCAGTGATCCGGGAGGCTCTGGAAACACCATATATTTT. It specifies CATSDPGGSGNTIYF.

V gene TRBV4-1 combines with J gene TRBJ2-1; D possibly corresponds to TRBD1 (5 bases). V gave up 1 base and J gave up 0 bases, with 19 bases separating them. In germline, CDR1 is MGHRA, CDR2 YSYEKL. This CDR3 comprises 19 residues. In DNA, the CDR3 is TGCGCCAGCAGCCAAGCCCGACAGACTTCTCTCAGCTCCTACAATGAGCAGTTCTTC. Amino acids: CASSQARQTSLSSYNEQFF.

The chain carries TRBV18 and TRBJ1-1, with D hard to call. Germline values: CDR1 KGHSH, CDR2 LQKENI. V was clipped by 4 bases and J by 11 bases, with 11 bases between them. The CDR3 is 11 residues long. CDR3 coding DNA: TGTGCCAGCTCACTTGATTCGACCGCTTTCTTT. Its protein is CASSLDSTAFF.

The chain couples TRBV28 to TRBJ2-7; D unclear. CDR1 is MDHEN, CDR2 SYDVKM, per germline. This CDR3 is built from 12 residues. V lost 5 bases to trimming and J lost 0 bases, with 5 bases between them. CDR3 protein: CASSTYSYEQYV. As DNA, the CDR3 is TGTGCCAGCAGTACCTACTCCTACGAGCAGTACGTC.

This clone was detected only once. The chain employs TRBV11-3 and TRBJ2-2; D remains ambiguous. Trimming took 5 bases from V and 6 from J, leaving 10 bases between them. The CDR3 runs to 13 residues. Germline CDR1 reads SGHNT; CDR2 reads YENEEA. The CDR3 region has the DNA TGTGCCAGCAGCCCAGCAAGGGCCGGGGAGCTGTTTTTT. This gives the protein CASSPARAGELFF.

The V gene is TRBV3-1 (or the pseudogene TRBV3-2), the J gene TRBJ2-5; the D gene is possibly TRBD1 (5 bases). The germline V and J ends were trimmed by 1 base and 2 bases, with 8 bases remaining between them. Looked up from germline, CDR1 is LGHDT and CDR2 is YNNKEL (reference sequence). This CDR3 contains 14 residues. This chain's CDR3 is CASSQVRQQETQYF. CDR3 in DNA: TGTGCCAGCAGCCAAGTTCGACAGCAAGAGACCCAGTACTTC.